The 3 T cell receptor beta chains reported below all come from one sample, sequenced in a study of lymphopenia after photon versus proton radiotherapy. Generated by immunoSEQ multiplex PCR, the TCRdb table keeps only in-frame clones and is missing some. The sample lists about 12,000 clones, 89% occurring once. The source material was peripheral blood, sampled from a patient treated with proton-based radiotherapy. The origin of the receptors is a man between 60 and 70 years old with pancreatic cancer.

The rearrangement links TRBV9 to TRBJ2-3, with TRBD2 identical over 13 bases. The CDR3 covers 16 residues. Germline V gene data show CDR1 as SGDLS and CDR2 as YYNGEE. V shed 0 bases and J 3 bases; nucleotides not matched to a gene: 1. CDR3 nucleotide sequence: TGTGCCAGCAGCGTAGAACTAGCGGGAGGGACAGATACGCAGTATTTT. Its protein product is CASSVELAGGTDTQYF. The entire variable domain, with the rest obtained from reference TRBV9 and TRBJ2-3, is as follows: DSGVTQTPKHLITATGQRVTLRCSPRSGDLSVYWYQQSLDQGLQFLIQYYNGEERAKGNILERFSAQQFPDLHSELNLSSLELGDSALYFCASSVELAGGTDTQYFGPGTRLTVL.

V is TRBV19 and J is TRBJ2-7, with 9 bases identical to TRBD2. Germline CDR1 and CDR2: LNHDA and SQIVND (reference sequence). CDR3 length: 15 amino acids. Losses at the gene ends were 1 base for V and 5 bases for J; bases not matched to a gene: 6. CDR3 sequence: CASSIGASGNDEQYF. CDR3 sequence (DNA): TGTGCCAGTAGTATAGGAGCTAGCGGGAACGACGAGCAGTACTTC.

On this clone: A read error may produce the germline difference seen at one junction end. V and J are TRBV7-7 and TRBJ2-7, with TRBD2 as a possible D gene (7 bases). The CDR3 covers 13 residues. CDR1 SSHAT and CDR2 FNYEAQ come from the germline V gene (reference sequence). The CDR3 sequence: CASSLGGVGEQYF. For the CDR3, the DNA is TGTGCTAGCAGCTTAGGGGGGGTAGGCGAGCAGTACTTC.